The clone carrying this T cell receptor (beta chain) was detected a few times. Original processing notes: Amplified reference gene primers provided the basis for estimating nucleated cell counts. Generated by immunoSEQ multiplex PCR, the TCRdb table keeps only in-frame clones and is missing some. The DNA was the basis for D and trimming; V, J and clone size are from that table. This table has approximately 290,000 clones, roughly 80% appearing once. The data originate from a study of blood T cell repertoires in COVID-19. The overall study: Sites across the United States, Italy and Spain contributed samples from acute and convalescent COVID-19. The cDNA or gDNA used as material had been derived from T cells, B-cell-depleted T cells, or PBMCs.

Seattle enrolled patients during active infection and tracked them longitudinally. Sequencing used peripheral blood. The receptor was isolated from a person aged 65-85 years with COVID-19, enrolled during active disease.

CDR3 sequence: CASSAIRWNYGYTF. Written as DNA, the CDR3 is TGTGCCAGCAGTGCAATACGGTGGAACTATGGCTACACCTTC. V usage is TRBV6-2 or TRBV6-3 and J usage is TRBJ1-2, with unresolved D. V lost 5 bases and J lost 2, with 12 bases in between. The germline gives CDR1 MNHEY, CDR2 SVGEGT. The CDR3 contains 14 residues.